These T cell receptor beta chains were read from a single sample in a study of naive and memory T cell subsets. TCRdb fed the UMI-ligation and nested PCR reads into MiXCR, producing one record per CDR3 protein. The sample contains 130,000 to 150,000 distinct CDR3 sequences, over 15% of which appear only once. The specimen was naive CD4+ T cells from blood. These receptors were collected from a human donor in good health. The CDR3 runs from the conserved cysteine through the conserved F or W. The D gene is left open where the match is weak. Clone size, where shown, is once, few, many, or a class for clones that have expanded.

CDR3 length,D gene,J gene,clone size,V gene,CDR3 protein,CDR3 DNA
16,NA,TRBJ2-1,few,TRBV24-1,CATSDAGTPGDNEQFF,TGTGCCACCAGTGACGCCGGGACGCCGGGCGACAATGAGCAGTTCTTC
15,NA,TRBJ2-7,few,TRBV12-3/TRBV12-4,CASSPRSGPSYEQYF,TGTGCCAGCAGTCCCCGCTCCGGGCCGTCCTACGAGCAGTACTTC
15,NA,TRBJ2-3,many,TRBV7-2,CASSSFSGGTDTQYF,TGTGCCAGCAGCTCCTTCTCAGGGGGCACAGATACGCAGTATTTT
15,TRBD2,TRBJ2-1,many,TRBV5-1,CASSPTSVSYNEQFF,TGCGCCAGCAGCCCGACTAGCGTCTCCTACAATGAGCAGTTCTTC
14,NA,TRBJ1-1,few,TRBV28,CASRREVSNTEAFF,TGTGCCAGCAGGCGGGAAGTTTCGAACACTGAAGCTTTCTTT
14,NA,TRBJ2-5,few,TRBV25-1,CASSERKVPETQYF,TGTGCCAGCAGTGAGAGGAAGGTTCCCGAGACCCAGTACTTC
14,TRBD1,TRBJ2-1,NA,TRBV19,CASSTTGTGNEQFF,TGTGCCAGTAGTACGACCGGGACAGGGAATGAGCAGTTCTTC
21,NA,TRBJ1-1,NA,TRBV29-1,CSVRPLLRWRLAARMNTEAFF,TGCAGCGTTAGACCACTCCTCCGGTGGCGGTTAGCGGCACGCATGAACACTGAAGCTTTCTTT
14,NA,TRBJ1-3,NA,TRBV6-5,CATTRGDSGNTIYF,TGTGCCACCACCCGGGGGGACTCTGGAAACACCATATATTTT
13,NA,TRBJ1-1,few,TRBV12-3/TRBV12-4,CASTPRKNTEAFF,TGTGCCAGCACACCCCGAAAGAACACTGAAGCTTTCTTT
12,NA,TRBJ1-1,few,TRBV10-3,CAISVENTEAFF,TGTGCCATCAGTGTGGAGAACACTGAAGCTTTCTTT
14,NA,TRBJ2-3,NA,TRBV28,CASSSPPSTDTQYF,TGTGCCAGCAGTTCGCCGCCTAGCACAGATACGCAGTATTTT